The 21 T cell receptor beta chains presented below share a single source sample, sequenced in a study of cytomegalovirus exposure and HLA in healthy donors. A multiplex PCR was run with 60 Vbeta primers and 13 Jbeta primers. Profiling relied on immunoSEQ multiplex PCR, and the TCRdb table lists in-frame clones only, not all of them. Among 150,000 to 200,000 clones listed, approximately 71% were seen once. Sample: PBMCs. These receptors originate from a woman aged 18-35 years in good health and CMV-seropositive.

The chain employs TRBV30 and TRBJ2-7; tentative D call: TRBD2 (5 bases). Germline V gene sequence: CDR1 GTSNPN, CDR2 SVGIG (reference sequence). This CDR3 comprises 10 residues. The germline V and J ends were trimmed by 5 bases and 7 bases, with 9 bases remaining between them. The CDR3 DNA reads as TGTGCCTGGGGAAGAGGGGAGCAGTACTTC. Its protein product is CAWGRGEQYF.

The chain's CDR3 is CASSPQDRASNEQFF. Here the CDR3 DNA reads TGTGCCAGCTCACCGCAGGACAGGGCGAGCAATGAGCAGTTCTTC. The J gene is TRBJ2-1, the V gene TRBV18; 8 nucleotides line up with TRBD1. The junction had 7 bases not matched to a gene; V was cut back by 3 bases and J by 6 bases. Germline CDR1 is KGHSH and CDR2 is LQKENI. This CDR3 is 15 amino acids long.

The rearrangement links TRBV23-1 to TRBJ2-2; TRBD2 might be the D (6 bases). TRBV23-1 is sorted into the ORF group, with uncertain function. The CDR3 runs 19 residues. Between the trimmed V and J ends, which lost 0 bases and 4 bases, there was a span of 21 bases. The CDR3: CASSQSSGVVDMRTGELFF. DNA for the CDR3: TGCGCCAGCAGTCAATCTTCGGGGGTGGTGGATATGCGCACCGGGGAGCTGTTTTTT.

The rearrangement links TRBV5-1 to TRBJ2-1, with 8 nucleotides matching TRBD2. Germline V gene sequence: CDR1 SGHRS, CDR2 YFSETQ. CDR3 length: 15 residues. Trimming cost V 0 bases and J 10 bases; bases outside gene matches: 9. The CDR3 region is CASSLVSGGPGEQFF. The CDR3 DNA reads TGCGCCAGCAGCTTGGTGTCGGGGGGGCCGGGGGAGCAGTTCTTC.

In DNA, the CDR3 is TGCGCCAGCAGCCAAGTCGACGGGATGCGGAGCAATCAGCCCCAGCATTTT. Residues: CASSQVDGMRSNQPQHF. The V and J genes are TRBV4-1 and TRBJ1-5; D remains ambiguous. The CDR3 spans 17 residues. With 1 base removed from V and 1 base from J, the gap between germline ends came to 14 bases. Per germline, CDR1 MGHRA and CDR2 YSYEKL.

This clone has just a few counts. The chain joins TRBV2 to TRBJ2-1, with a possible D match to TRBD2 (5 bases). The CDR3 sequence is 12 residues long. The V and J ends lost 6 bases and 7 bases respectively, with 10 bases between them. CDR1 SNHLY and CDR2 FYNNEI come from the germline V gene. The CDR3, as DNA: TGTGCCAGCAGCGGGCGAGGGAATGAGCAGTTCTTC. Translation gives CASSGRGNEQFF.

The V call is TRBV12-2, the J call TRBJ1-5; the table calls TRBD1, which could not be checked here. TRBV12-2 is a recognized pseudogene. The CDR3 is 19 residues long. Here the CDR3 reads CASRLASLGRLHSNQPQHF. CDR3 DNA sequence: TGTGCAAGTCGCTTAGCGTCCCTGGGGCGACTCCATAGCAATCAGCCCCAGCATTTT.

The chain links TRBV2 to TRBJ1-2; D ambiguous. This CDR3 has 12 amino acids. Trimming removed 10 bases from V and 8 bases from J, with 17 bases in between. Per the germline V gene, CDR1 is SNHLY and CDR2 is FYNNEI. This CDR3 is CAILFWWHGYTF. CDR3 in DNA: TGTGCCATCCTCTTTTGGTGGCACGGCTACACCTTC.

Only one count was recorded for this clone. CDR3 nucleotide sequence: TGCAGCTCGATCGGGACAGCGAACACTGAAGCTTTCTTT. It translates to CSSIGTANTEAFF. This chain links TRBV29-1 with TRBJ1-1; 7 bases fit TRBD1. V shed 8 bases and J 1 base; nucleotides not matched to a gene: 7. CDR3 size: 13 residues. The germline V gene has CDR1 SQVTM and CDR2 ANQGSEA.

The chain combines TRBV6-6 with TRBJ2-7; 8 nucleotides align to TRBD1. J lost 1 base, V lost 4 bases, and 6 bases had no gene match. CDR3 length: 15 residues. Germline assignment: CDR1 MNHNY and CDR2 SVGAGI (reference sequence). CDR3 in amino acids: CASSSTWTGSYEQYF. The CDR3 DNA reads as TGTGCCAGCAGTTCAACTTGGACAGGGTCCTACGAGCAGTACTTC.

This clone turned up a few times. The chain couples TRBV2 to TRBJ2-5; the match to TRBD1 covers 8 bases. The tail of the sequence fits TRBJ2-7 better, so the J call may be wrong. In germline, CDR1 is SNHLY, CDR2 FYNNEI. The CDR3 spans 13 residues. The CDR3 sequence: CAGTGGTSYEQYF. CDR3 DNA: TGTGCCGGAACAGGGGGAACTTCCTACGAGCAGTACTTC.

This clone was recorded a few times. The chain couples TRBV7-9 to TRBJ1-2; 9 bases are a match to TRBD1. The CDR3 runs to 14 residues. Per germline, CDR1 SEHNR and CDR2 FQNEAQ (reference sequence). V lost 1 base and J lost 7; bases outside the gene matches: 4. The DNA for the CDR3 is TGTGCCAGCAGCTTAGGGGGACAGGGATTTGGCTACACCTTC. Protein: CASSLGGQGFGYTF.

The V gene is TRBV5-1, the J gene TRBJ2-1; 7 nucleotides agree with TRBD2. The ends lost 5 bases at V and 0 bases at J; junction bases unmatched: 5. This CDR3 comprises 15 residues. Germline V gene lookup returns CDR1 SGHRS and CDR2 YFSETQ. CDR3 nucleotide sequence: TGCGCCAGCAGTCCCAGGACTAGCTCCTACAATGAGCAGTTCTTC. Protein sequence: CASSPRTSSYNEQFF.

This clone has more than one count but fewer than ten. The rearrangement joins TRBV7-2 to TRBJ2-1; 13 bases align to TRBD2. CDR1 and CDR2 from the germline V gene are SGHTA and FQGNSA. With V trimmed by 5 bases and J by 8 bases, 9 bases remained unmatched. The CDR3 contains 16 residues. CDR3 DNA sequence: TGTGCCAGCAGCCCCGGGGGACTAGCGGGAACGCATGAGCAGTTCTTC. Its translation: CASSPGGLAGTHEQFF. The whole variable domain, filled in from reference TRBV7-2 and TRBJ2-1, reads GAGVSQSPSNKVTEKGKDVELRCDPISGHTALYWYRQSLGQGLEFLIYFQGNSAPDKSGLPSDRFSAERTGGSVSTLTIQRTQQEDSAVYLCASSPGGLAGTHEQFFGPGTRLTVL.

The V and J genes are TRBV6-5 and TRBJ2-1; 9 positions agree with TRBD1. The germline V gene has CDR1 MNHEY and CDR2 SVGAGI. There are 15 residues in the CDR3. The V segment lost 2 bases and the J segment 2 bases; nucleotides outside the gene matches: 1. The CDR3 DNA reads as TGTGCCAGCAGTTACGACAGGGGGACCTACAATGAGCAGTTCTTC. Translation: CASSYDRGTYNEQFF.

The rearrangement joins TRBV4-1 to TRBJ1-5; no reliable D call. This CDR3 is 16 amino acids long. Trimming shortened V by 7 bases and J by 0 bases, and 16 bases separated the two germline ends. Germline loops: CDR1 MGHRA, CDR2 YSYEKL. The DNA for the CDR3 is TGCGCCAGCACCCCACGGCACAGATATAGCAATCAGCCCCAGCATTTT. As protein: CASTPRHRYSNQPQHF.

The chain uses TRBV7-9 and TRBJ2-3, with TRBD1 as a possible D gene (6 bases). The V end was cut by 4 bases, the J end by 2 bases, with 10 bases between. The CDR3 totals 14 residues. Germline loops: CDR1 SEHNR, CDR2 FQNEAQ (reference sequence). The DNA of the CDR3 is TGTGCCAGCAGCTCCAGACAGGCCACAGATACGCAGTATTTT. As protein: CASSSRQATDTQYF. Using reference TRBV7-9 and TRBJ2-3 for the parts outside the CDR3, the full variable domain is DTGVSQNPRHKITKRGQNVTFRCDPISEHNRLYWYRQTLGQGPEFLTYFQNEAQLEKSRLLSDRFSAERPKGSFSTLEIQRTEQGDSAMYLCASSSRQATDTQYFGPGTRLTVL.

The genes are TRBV15 and TRBJ1-6, with 9 bases identical to TRBD1. V lost 5 bases and J lost 9; bases outside the gene matches: 5. The CDR3 is made up of 14 amino acids. The germline V gene has CDR1 LNHNV and CDR2 YYDKDF (reference sequence). This CDR3 is CATSQTGGRSPLHF. In DNA, the CDR3 is TGTGCCACCAGCCAGACAGGGGGGCGTTCACCCCTCCACTTT.

The CDR3 DNA sequence: TGTGCCAGCAGTAACGGGGGGGTCGGAAACACCATATATTTT. Amino acids: CASSNGGVGNTIYF. V usage is TRBV7-6 and J usage is TRBJ1-3, with D possibly TRBD1 on 5 matching bases. The ends were cut back, 6 bases at V and 4 bases at J, with 13 bases in the middle. CDR1 is SGHVS, CDR2 FNYEAQ, per germline. The CDR3 has 14 residues.

The chain uses TRBV5-4 and TRBJ2-3, with TRBD2 identical over 10 bases. Germline CDR1 is SGHNT and CDR2 is YYREEE (reference sequence). With 0 bases clipped from V and 1 base from J, the junction kept 2 bases outside the gene matches. The CDR3 is 16 residues long. In DNA form, the CDR3 reads TGTGCCAGCAGCTTGGGCACTAGCGGGGGCACAGATACGCAGTATTTT. It translates to CASSLGTSGGTDTQYF. The entire variable domain, with the rest obtained from reference TRBV5-4 and TRBJ2-3, is as follows: ETGVTQSPTHLIKTRGQQVTLRCSSQSGHNTVSWYQQALGQGPQFIFQYYREEENGRGNFPPRFSGLQFPNYSSELNVNALELDDSALYLCASSLGTSGGTDTQYFGPGTRLTVL.

As to this clone: Different DNA sequences within this sample yield the same CDR3. The CDR3 coding sequence is TGTGCCAGCAGCTTGGGGACAGGGGATGGCTACACCTTC. Protein product: CASSLGTGDGYTF. This chain links TRBV5-6 with TRBJ1-2; 9 nucleotides agree with TRBD1. This CDR3 has 13 amino acids. The junction had 0 bases not matched to a gene; V was cut back by 0 bases and J by 6 bases. Per germline, CDR1 SGHDT and CDR2 YYEEEE.